A selection of T cell receptor beta chains follows, all from one sample in a study of PD-1 blockade in classical Hodgkin lymphoma. Generated by immunoSEQ multiplex PCR, the TCRdb table keeps only in-frame clones and is missing some. The table lists some 2,700 clones, more than 60% of them singletons. The specimen comprised CD8+ T cells from blood, sampled at baseline. These TCRs come from a human donor with classical Hodgkin lymphoma. Both conserved end residues are part of each CDR3. D genes are given only for firm matches. Where a row states a size, it is once, few, many or the class of an expanded clone; other rows omit it.

D gene	V gene	J gene	clone size	CDR3 protein	CDR3 DNA
TRBD1	TRBV9	TRBJ1-3	-	CASSDHRGLGNTIYF	TGTGCCAGCAGCGACCACAGGGGGTTAGGTAACACCATATATTTT
-	TRBV7-8	TRBJ1-5	-	CASSPTPAGTRNQPQHF	TGTGCCAGCAGCCCGACCCCGGCAGGGACTCGCAATCAGCCCCAGCATTTT
-	TRBV27	TRBJ2-2	-	CASSLGSGGELFF	TGTGCCAGCAGTTTAGGGAGTGGAGGGGAGCTGTTTTTT
-	TRBV19	TRBJ1-1	-	CASSGLGLNTEAFF	TGTGCCAGTAGTGGGCTGGGATTGAACACTGAAGCTTTCTTT
-	TRBV4-1	TRBJ2-7	-	CASSQVPEGTYEQYF	TGCGCCAGCAGCCAAGTTCCCGAGGGTACCTACGAGCAGTACTTC
-	TRBV27	TRBJ2-5	-	CASGLKETQYF	TGTGCCAGCGGGCTAAAAGAGACCCAGTACTTC
-	TRBV4-1	TRBJ2-7	few	CASSQVFSLDEQYF	TGCGCCAGCAGCCAAGTGTTTTCCCTTGACGAGCAGTACTTC
-	TRBV10-3	TRBJ2-5	-	CAISAVAEFYVETQYF	TGTGCCATCAGTGCGGTAGCCGAATTTTACGTGGAGACCCAGTACTTC
-	TRBV4-1	TRBJ1-3	-	CASKQGFSGNTIYF	TGCGCCAGCAAACAGGGATTCTCTGGAAACACCATATATTTT
TRBD2	TRBV7-3	TRBJ2-1	-	CASSLSGSVDNEQFF	TGTGCCAGCAGCCTTAGCGGGAGTGTCGACAATGAGCAGTTCTTC
-	TRBV9	TRBJ1-4	-	CASSVGQGGEKLFF	TGTGCCAGCAGCGTAGGGCAGGGAGGGGAAAAACTGTTTTTT
-	TRBV27	TRBJ2-3	-	CASSDRQAIGDTQYF	TGTGCCAGCAGTGACAGGCAGGCTATTGGCGATACGCAGTATTTT
-	TRBV7-9	TRBJ1-2	-	CASSSSTGIIYGYTF	TGTGCCAGCAGCTCATCGACAGGAATAATCTATGGCTACACCTTC
-	TRBV27	TRBJ2-3	-	CASSLPRGGTDTQYF	TGTGCCAGCAGTTTGCCGCGGGGTGGCACAGATACGCAGTATTTT
-	TRBV5-2	TRBJ1-1	-	CASSFGPNYVMNTEAFF	TGTGCCAGCAGCTTTGGGCCAAACTACGTGATGAACACTGAAGCTTTCTTT
-	TRBV28	TRBJ1-2	few	CASSLTANTNYGYTF	TGTGCCAGCAGTCTCACAGCAAACACTAACTATGGCTACACCTTC
-	TRBV7-9	TRBJ2-5	once	CASSLITTLGTETQYF	TGTGCCAGCAGCTTAATAACCACCTTGGGGACAGAGACCCAGTACTTC
TRBD1	TRBV9	TRBJ1-1	few	CASSVAGTENTEAFF	TGTGCCAGCAGCGTAGCTGGGACAGAGAACACTGAAGCTTTCTTT
TRBD1	TRBV6-5	TRBJ1-1	-	CASSPDRGTEAFF	TGTGCCAGCAGCCCCGACAGGGGCACTGAAGCTTTCTTT
TRBD2	TRBV5-4	TRBJ2-3	-	CASSYSGGTDTQYF	TGTGCCAGCAGCTATAGCGGGGGCACAGATACGCAGTATTTT
TRBD1	TRBV19	TRBJ1-5	few	CASSIGDRGVSNQPQHF	TGTGCCAGTAGTATTGGCGACAGGGGTGTGAGCAATCAGCCCCAGCATTTT
-	TRBV2	TRBJ2-7	-	CASRDSLYEQYF	TGTGCCAGCAGGGACAGCCTCTACGAGCAGTACTTC
-	TRBV29-1	TRBJ2-7	-	CSVEDSVTYEQYF	TGCAGCGTTGAAGATTCGGTAACCTACGAGCAGTACTTC
-	TRBV29-1	TRBJ2-7	-	CSVEGPGGQYEQYF	TGCAGCGTTGAAGGTCCAGGGGGGCAGTACGAGCAGTACTTC
-	TRBV9	TRBJ2-7	once	CASSDSSRTRLYEQYF	TGTGCCAGCAGCGACTCGTCACGGACCCGCCTCTACGAGCAGTACTTC
TRBD2	TRBV5-1	TRBJ2-2	-	CASSLNRPSGNTGELFF	TGCGCCAGCAGCTTGAATCGCCCTAGCGGGAACACCGGGGAGCTGTTTTTT
-	TRBV11-1	TRBJ2-3	-	CASSLWDTDTQYF	TGTGCCAGCAGCCTTTGGGACACAGATACGCAGTATTTT
-	TRBV19	TRBJ2-7	-	CASSEVGAPSYEQYF	TGTGCCAGTAGTGAGGTGGGGGCTCCTTCCTACGAGCAGTACTTC
-	TRBV10-3	TRBJ2-2	-	CAISRTPNTGELFF	TGTGCCATCAGTCGGACCCCGAACACCGGGGAGCTGTTTTTT
-	TRBV4-1	TRBJ1-1	-	CASSQERSSQAFF	TGCGCCAGCAGCCAAGAGAGATCCTCTCAAGCTTTCTTT
TRBD1	TRBV15	TRBJ1-5	-	CATSSPGQGFNQPQHF	TGTGCCACCAGCAGCCCGGGACAGGGTTTCAATCAGCCCCAGCATTTT
-	TRBV7-6	TRBJ2-7	-	CASSLHPLIVGRGSYEQYF	TGTGCCAGCAGCTTACATCCTCTAATAGTCGGGAGAGGCTCCTACGAGCAGTACTTC
TRBD1	TRBV13	TRBJ2-4	-	CASSDRGSKNIQYF	TGTGCCAGCAGCGACAGGGGGTCCAAAAACATTCAGTACTTC
TRBD1	TRBV7-9	TRBJ1-1	few	CASSLQKTGGGNTEAFF	TGTGCCAGCAGCTTGCAAAAGACAGGGGGCGGGAACACTGAAGCTTTCTTT
-	TRBV7-9	TRBJ1-3	few	CASSLSQTGGNTIYF	TGTGCCAGCAGCTTAAGTCAAACAGGGGGAAACACCATATATTTT
-	TRBV7-9	TRBJ2-3	-	CASSLLLTVYDTQYF	TGTGCCAGCAGCTTACTCTTAACAGTTTACGATACGCAGTATTTT
-	TRBV4-1	TRBJ2-7	once	CASSPDIYDEQYF	TGCGCCAGCAGCCCGGACATTTACGACGAGCAGTACTTC
-	TRBV7-2	TRBJ2-7	-	CASSLGFLENEQYF	TGTGCCAGCAGCTTAGGATTCCTAGAGAACGAGCAGTACTTC
TRBD1	TRBV27	TRBJ2-7	-	CASSPFLGTGGAYEQYF	TGTGCCAGCAGTCCCTTTTTAGGGACAGGGGGAGCCTACGAGCAGTACTTC
-	TRBV6-1	TRBJ2-5	once	CASQHLWGQETQYF	TGTGCCAGTCAACATCTTTGGGGCCAAGAGACCCAGTACTTC
-	TRBV7-2	TRBJ1-1	-	CASSLLNKNTEAFF	TGTGCCAGCAGCTTATTGAACAAGAACACTGAAGCTTTCTTT
-	TRBV5-6	TRBJ1-1	-	CASSLVGVGTEAFF	TGTGCCAGCAGCTTGGTGGGGGTAGGGACTGAAGCTTTCTTT
-	TRBV4-1	TRBJ2-1	few	CASSQAWLAIDEQFF	TGCGCCAGCAGCCAAGCATGGCTAGCGATCGATGAGCAGTTCTTC
-	TRBV11-2	TRBJ2-3	-	CASRILQFPDTQYF	TGTGCCAGCAGAATATTGCAGTTCCCAGATACGCAGTATTTT
-	TRBV4-3	TRBJ1-1	once	CASKIRLGRNTEAFF	TGCGCCAGCAAAATCCGACTGGGAAGGAACACTGAAGCTTTCTTT
-	TRBV19	TRBJ1-1	-	CASSPGGAEAFF	TGTGCCAGTAGCCCTGGAGGCGCTGAAGCTTTCTTT
-	TRBV28	TRBJ2-7	-	CASSLPLGWAFF	TGTGCCAGCAGTTTGCCCCTCGGGTGGGCGTTCTTC
-	TRBV4-3	TRBJ1-2	-	CASSQEPWTAPNYGYTF	TGCGCCAGCAGCCAAGAACCTTGGACAGCTCCTAACTATGGCTACACCTTC
TRBD1	TRBV7-9	TRBJ1-4	large	CASSLADRGEDEKLFF	TGTGCCAGCAGCTTAGCTGACAGGGGCGAGGATGAAAAACTGTTTTTT
TRBD2	TRBV27	TRBJ2-3	-	CASSLMTSGGNTQYF	TGTGCCAGCAGTTTAATGACTAGCGGGGGGAATACGCAGTATTTT
-	TRBV10-3	TRBJ1-2	-	CAINGGSSGGYTF	TGTGCCATCAATGGAGGATCGTCGGGTGGCTACACCTTC
-	TRBV7-8	TRBJ2-7	few	CASSLLAGPGVEQYF	TGTGCCAGCAGCTTATTGGCGGGGCCTGGGGTCGAGCAGTACTTC
-	TRBV2	TRBJ1-3	-	CASSETEAGSGNTIYF	TGTGCCAGCAGTGAAACGGAAGCTGGCTCTGGAAACACCATATATTTT
TRBD2	TRBV10-1	TRBJ2-2	once	CASTLPGLGSDGELFF	TGCGCCAGCACCCTCCCGGGACTAGGATCGGACGGGGAGCTGTTTTTT